The 6 T cell receptor beta chains reported below all come from one sample, sequenced in a study of T cell repertoires in cytomegalovirus infection. A single record per CDR3 protein comes from TCRdb applying MiXCR to the reads. The sample records approximately 500,000 distinct CDR3 sequences, about 33% being singletons. No antigen is known for these receptors. Sequences were derived from cultured PBMCs, sampled from culture after CMV antigen stimulation. Receptors originate from a human donor in good health (CMV status not recorded). Some clones in this sample may be carry-over from other donors' samples.

CDR3 amino acids: CSARGTSGRQEQFF. For the CDR3, the DNA is TGCAGTGCTAGAGGTACTAGCGGGAGGCAGGAGCAGTTCTTC. The rearrangement links TRBV20-1 to TRBJ2-1; 12 positions match TRBD2. Trimming took 1 base from V and 10 from J; bases not matched to a gene: 5. Germline CDR1 DFQATT, CDR2 SNEGSKA (reference sequence). This CDR3 comprises 14 residues.

This clonotype was detected only a few times. Written as DNA, the CDR3 is TGTGCCAGCAGCCAAGGGACTAGCGGGATGAGTTACGAGCAGTACGTC. This translates into CASSQGTSGMSYEQYV. The chain carries TRBV7-9 and TRBJ2-7; 13 bases fit TRBD2. Germline-derived CDR1 and CDR2 are SEHNR and FQNEAQ (reference sequence). The V segment lost 5 bases and the J segment 4 bases; nucleotides outside the gene matches: 8. The CDR3 has 16 amino acids.

The CDR3 coding sequence is TGTGCCAGCAGCTTAGGGGGGGGGATAATGAATGAGCAGTTCTTC. Protein product: CASSLGGGIMNEQFF. The J gene is TRBJ2-1, the V gene TRBV7-2; 7 nucleotides match TRBD2. CDR3 size: 15 residues. The germline CDR1 and CDR2 sequences are SGHTA and FQGNSA. The V and J ends lost 1 base and 7 bases, in that order; junction bases with no gene match: 7.

This clonotype was seen only a few times. The chain links TRBV27 to TRBJ2-7; a weak D match, TRBD1 (6 bases). From germline, CDR1 is MNHEY and CDR2 SMNVEV (reference sequence). This CDR3 has 16 residues. Between the trimmed V and J ends, which lost 5 bases and 0 bases, there was a span of 17 bases. CDR3 nucleotide sequence: TGTGCCAGCAGTCCGACCGGGACACGAAACTCCTACGAGCAGTACGTC. This encodes CASSPTGTRNSYEQYV.

This clonotype has only a few counts. The CDR3 here is CASSYKRQGVAGANVLTF. CDR3 coding DNA: TGTGCCAGCAGTTACAAGAGACAGGGGGTGGCTGGGGCCAACGTCCTGACTTTC. The chain uses TRBV6-6 and TRBJ2-6; 9 nucleotides align to TRBD1. This CDR3 region has 18 residues. After removal of 2 bases from V and 2 bases from J, the junction contained 7 bases not matched to a gene. The germline gives CDR1 MNHNY, CDR2 SVGAGI (reference sequence).

V is TRBV5-4 and J is TRBJ2-5; perhaps TRBD2 as D (6 bases). Germline lookup yields CDR1 SGHNT and CDR2 YYREEE (reference sequence). V lost 2 bases and J 6 bases, leaving 14 bases between the germline ends. CDR3 length: 14 residues. The CDR3 here is CASSFAGSGKTQYF. The CDR3, as DNA: TGTGCCAGCAGCTTTGCCGGGAGTGGGAAGACCCAGTACTTC.